One sample yielded the 9 T cell receptor beta chains listed below, sequenced in a study of T cell responses to AZD1222 COVID-19 vaccine. Clones were read by immunoSEQ multiplex PCR, and TCRdb kept only the in-frame ones, dropping some. The sample holds more than 95,000 clones, around 83% seen once. The sample here was peripheral blood, taken 28 days after the second AZD1222 dose. Source of these receptors: an adult who received the AZD1222 COVID-19 vaccine.

The chain is built from TRBV12-3 or TRBV12-4 and TRBJ2-5; no clear D. Trimming took off 1 base at V and 5 bases at J, with 2 bases between the two ends. CDR3 length: 11 amino acids. CDR3 nucleotides: TGTGCCAGCAGTTTAGGGGAGACCCAGTACTTC. The encoded protein is CASSLGETQYF.

The chain links TRBV7-2 to TRBJ2-7, with D possibly matching TRBD1 (6 bases). The germline gives CDR1 SGHTA, CDR2 FQGNSA. V lost 5 bases, J lost 3 bases, and 17 bases lay in between. The CDR3 is 15 amino acids. The CDR3 protein is CASSPDRDTNYEQYF. The CDR3 region has the DNA TGTGCCAGCAGCCCCGACCGGGACACCAACTACGAGCAGTACTTC.

This clone appeared a single time. V is TRBV2 and J is TRBJ1-6; 8 bases line up with TRBD1. The CDR3 contains 15 residues. V lost 3 bases and J lost 8; bases outside the gene matches: 6. Germline V gives CDR1 SNHLY, CDR2 FYNNEI. This CDR3 is CASSDSGQGYSPLHF. CDR3 in DNA: TGTGCCAGCAGTGATTCCGGACAGGGATATTCACCCCTCCACTTT. The entire variable domain, with the rest obtained from reference TRBV2 and TRBJ1-6, is as follows: EPEVTQTPSHQVTQMGQEVILRCVPISNHLYFYWYRQILGQKVEFLVSFYNNEISEKSEIFDDQFSVERPDGSNFTLKIRSTKLEDSAMYFCASSDSGQGYSPLHFGNGTRLTVT.

The chain employs TRBV19 and TRBJ1-1; perhaps TRBD1 as D (6 bases). This CDR3 is 14 amino acids long. The V end was cut by 3 bases, the J end by 5 bases, with 13 bases between. The germline gives CDR1 LNHDA, CDR2 SQIVND (reference sequence). CDR3 DNA sequence: TGTGCCAGTAGTATTGGGGGGGCAGGAACTGAAGCTTTCTTT. This encodes CASSIGGAGTEAFF.

The chain carries TRBV7-9 and TRBJ2-1; 10 nucleotides line up with TRBD2. Germline CDR1 SEHNR, CDR2 FQNEAQ (reference sequence). After removal of 6 bases from V and 7 bases from J, the junction contained 9 bases not matched to a gene. The length of the CDR3 is 15 residues. The CDR3 protein is CASRPASGGVNEQFF. Written as DNA, the CDR3 is TGTGCCAGCAGACCTGCGAGCGGGGGGGTGAATGAGCAGTTCTTC.

This chain uses TRBV4-3 with TRBJ1-2, with D hard to call. The CDR3 extends over 14 amino acids. Germline lookup yields CDR1 LGHNA and CDR2 YSLEER. Trimming took 0 bases from V and 4 from J, leaving 9 bases between them. In DNA, the CDR3 is TGCGCCAGCAGCCAAGATAGGGAGACCTATGGCTACACCTTC. This translates into CASSQDRETYGYTF.

This chain links TRBV12-3 or TRBV12-4 with TRBJ1-5, with D possibly TRBD1 on 6 matching bases. Trimming left V 3 bases short and J 7 bases short, with 10 bases between. The CDR3 loop spans 13 amino acids. The CDR3 sequence: CASSFQGMQPQHF. The DNA for the CDR3 is TGTGCCAGCAGTTTCCAGGGGATGCAGCCCCAGCATTTT.

The J gene is TRBJ1-1, the V gene TRBV2; TRBD1 aligns across 10 bases. The CDR3 has 15 residues. Trimming at V came to 4 bases and at J to 4 bases, leaving 6 bases not matched to a gene. Per germline, CDR1 SNHLY and CDR2 FYNNEI. The CDR3 nucleotides are TGTGCCAGCAGTGTGAGGGACAGGGGTGGCACTGAAGCTTTCTTT. Translating it yields CASSVRDRGGTEAFF.

This chain uses TRBV9 with TRBJ2-7, with D possibly being TRBD1 (5 bases). Germline lookup yields CDR1 SGDLS and CDR2 YYNGEE. This CDR3 has 15 amino acids. With 0 bases removed from V and 2 bases from J, the gap between germline ends came to 12 bases. The chain's CDR3 is CASSVGSGPPYEQYF. CDR3 DNA sequence: TGTGCCAGCAGCGTAGGGTCAGGGCCCCCCTACGAGCAGTACTTC.